This T cell receptor (beta chain) is drawn from a study of naive and memory T cell subsets. In this sample, this clonotype turned up a few times. The target antigen is unknown. General study results and limits: Clonotypes are single alpha or beta chains, not paired receptors.

CDR3 size: 18 residues. Germline CDR1 is DFQATT and CDR2 is SNEGSKA (reference sequence). Trimming took 2 bases from V and 0 from J; bases not matched to a gene: 11. Both TRBC1 and TRBC2 were covered by a beta constant-region primer of two equimolar oligonucleotides. The ligated cDNA underwent four PCR rounds using SP2 and nested alpha and beta constant-region primers. TCRdb reanalysed the UMI-ligation and nested PCR reads using MiXCR and keeps one entry per CDR3 protein. The repertoire holds more than 100,000 distinct CDR3 sequences, just over 35% seen once, with approximately 0.88% in the top ten. J is TRBJ2-5 and V is TRBV20-1, with 11 bases fitting TRBD2. The specimen was central memory CD4+ T cells from blood. This receptor was obtained from a human donor in good health. The CDR3 sequence: CSARLRGLAGGNQETQYF. The CDR3 DNA follows: TGCAGTGCTAGATTGAGGGGGCTAGCGGGAGGCAACCAAGAGACCCAGTACTTC.